This TCR beta chain was identified during a study of blood T cell repertoires in COVID-19. At the level of the study: Nucleic acid was either cDNA or gDNA, and it came from T cells, B-cell-depleted T cells, or PBMCs.

TCRdb keeps only in-frame clones here, not all; method: immunoSEQ multiplex PCR. Of about 130,000 clones in the sample, about four fifths were seen once. The germline V gene encodes CDR1 SNHLY and CDR2 FYNNEI. The CDR3 has 15 amino acids. V lost 6 bases and J lost 9; bases outside the gene matches: 9. The sequenced sample was peripheral blood. V is TRBV2 and J is TRBJ2-1, with 12 bases matching TRBD2. The TCR was taken from a man aged 30 to 45 with COVID-19, enrolled during active disease. CDR3 DNA: TGTGCCAGCAGACTTACTAGCGGGAGGAGAACTGAGCAGTTCTTC. This gives the protein CASRLTSGRRTEQFF.